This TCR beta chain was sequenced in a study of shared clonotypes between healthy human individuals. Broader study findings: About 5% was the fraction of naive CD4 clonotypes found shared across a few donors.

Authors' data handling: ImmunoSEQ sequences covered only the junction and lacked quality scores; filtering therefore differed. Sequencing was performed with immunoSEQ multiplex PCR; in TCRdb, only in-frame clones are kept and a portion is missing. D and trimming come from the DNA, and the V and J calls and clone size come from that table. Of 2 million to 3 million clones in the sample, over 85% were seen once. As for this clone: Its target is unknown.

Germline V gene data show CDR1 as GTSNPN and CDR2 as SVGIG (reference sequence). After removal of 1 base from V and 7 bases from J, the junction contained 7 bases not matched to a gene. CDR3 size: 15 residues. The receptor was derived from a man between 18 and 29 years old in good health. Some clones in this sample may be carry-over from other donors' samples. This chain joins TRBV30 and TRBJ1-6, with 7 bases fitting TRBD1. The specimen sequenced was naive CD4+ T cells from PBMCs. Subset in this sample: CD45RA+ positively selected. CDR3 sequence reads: CAWSGETGWNSPLHF. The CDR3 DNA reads TGTGCCTGGAGTGGGGAGACAGGGTGGAATTCACCCCTCCACTTT.